Listed below are T cell receptor beta chains from one sample, sequenced in a study of glioma-infiltrating T cells. TCRdb reprocessed the multiplex PCR reads via MiXCR and lists one record per CDR3 protein. In the table there are 93,000 or so distinct CDR3 sequences, about 30% of which are singletons. Material: glioma tissue, nonneoplastic brain tissue, or PBMCs (not recorded which). The source is a human donor with low-grade glioma or glioblastoma, undergoing nonglioma brain surgery, or in good health (not recorded which). Both conserved end residues are part of each CDR3. D genes are given only for firm matches. Rows give clone size only sometimes, using once, few, many, or a class for an expanded clone.

abundance,v_gene,d_gene,j_gene,CDR3nt,CDR3aa
-,TRBV4-1,-,TRBJ2-3,TGCGCCAGCATCCAAGTGGGTCGGGGATTCACAGATACGCAGTATTTT,CASIQVGRGFTDTQYF
many,TRBV6-1,TRBD1,TRBJ2-3,TGTGCCAGCAGTGAAGTCTGGGGGACAGCCCTTACAGATACGCAGTATTTT,CASSEVWGTALTDTQYF
-,TRBV11-1,-,TRBJ2-7,TGTGCCAGCAGCCCCGGGACTGTCAACGAGCAGTACTTC,CASSPGTVNEQYF
-,TRBV2,TRBD1,TRBJ2-2,TGTGCCAGCAGGGCTACAGGGGGGACCGGGGAGCTGTTTTTT,CASRATGGTGELFF
many,TRBV6-1,-,TRBJ2-5,TGTGCCAGCACGACGCAGGGAGAGACCCAGTACTTC,CASTTQGETQYF
many,TRBV7-9,TRBD1,TRBJ1-1,TGTGCCAGCAGCTTAGCGACAGGGCTTCACACTGAAGCTTTCTTT,CASSLATGLHTEAFF
many,TRBV6-1,-,TRBJ1-1,TGTGCCAGCAGTTACGCGCGAACAAACACTGAAGCTTTCTTT,CASSYARTNTEAFF
-,TRBV3-1,-,TRBJ2-7,TGTGCCAGCATCCAAGTCTTAGGACGTTGCTCCTACGAGCAGTACTTC,CASIQVLGRCSYEQYF
-,TRBV5-8,-,TRBJ1-2,TGTGCCAGCAGCTTGTGGGACAAGGCTAACTATGGCTACACCTTC,CASSLWDKANYGYTF
-,TRBV28,TRBD1,TRBJ2-7,TGTGCCAGCAGTTTGACGGACAGGGCGCACGAGCAGTACTTC,CASSLTDRAHEQYF
many,TRBV2,-,TRBJ1-2,TGTGCCAGCAGTGATGAGTACTATGGCTACACCTTC,CASSDEYYGYTF
-,TRBV4-2,-,TRBJ2-7,TGTGCCAGCAGACAAGATAGGAACGAGCAGTACTTC,CASRQDRNEQYF
few,TRBV19,TRBD1,TRBJ2-2,TGTGCCAGTAGCCCAAGGGGACAGTTAAACACCGGGGAGCTGTTTTTT,CASSPRGQLNTGELFF
-,TRBV5-1,TRBD2,TRBJ2-7,TGCGCCAGCAGTCCCGGGGGGATCCTCTACGAGCAGTACTTC,CASSPGGILYEQYF
few,TRBV14,TRBD1,TRBJ2-3,TGTGCCAGCAGCCAAGGGGGACAGGGCGGGGCAGATACGCAGTATTTT,CASSQGGQGGADTQYF
-,TRBV20-1,TRBD2,TRBJ2-3,TGCAGTGCTTTCCTAGCGGGGGGGATCACAGATACGCAGTATTTT,CSAFLAGGITDTQYF
-,TRBV6-4,-,TRBJ1-1,TGTGCCAGCAGTAGGACGTCGAACACTGAAGCTTTCTTT,CASSRTSNTEAFF
many,TRBV5-1,-,TRBJ1-1,TGCGCCAGCAGCTTGTGGCCTAACACTGAAGCTTTCTTT,CASSLWPNTEAFF
many,TRBV19,-,TRBJ1-1,TGTGCCAGCGAGGACCCATACGGAGCTTTCTTT,CASEDPYGAFF
-,TRBV29-1,-,TRBJ1-1,TGCAGCGGTGGGACATCGAACACTGAAGCTTTCTTT,CSGGTSNTEAFF
many,TRBV27,-,TRBJ1-6,TGTGCCAGCAGTCCCGCGGGGTCGAGGTCACCCCTCCACTTT,CASSPAGSRSPLHF
-,TRBV12-3/TRBV12-4,-,TRBJ1-2,TGTGCCAGCAGTTTTGCCGCTGGGACAAGGTATGGCTACACCTTC,CASSFAAGTRYGYTF
many,TRBV2,-,TRBJ1-1,TGTGCCAGCAGTGAAAAGAGGGTAAACACTGAAGCTTTCTTT,CASSEKRVNTEAFF
many,TRBV6-2/TRBV6-3,TRBD2,TRBJ2-1,TGTGCCAGCAGTTGGGGACTAGCCCACAATGAGCAGTTCTTC,CASSWGLAHNEQFF
many,TRBV6-1,TRBD1,TRBJ2-3,TGTGCCACGGACAGGGCGGGGAGCACAGATACGCAGTATTTT,CATDRAGSTDTQYF
-,TRBV30,TRBD1,TRBJ2-5,TGTGCCTGGAGGGAACCGGGACAGGGGGCGAAGACCCAGTACTTC,CAWREPGQGAKTQYF